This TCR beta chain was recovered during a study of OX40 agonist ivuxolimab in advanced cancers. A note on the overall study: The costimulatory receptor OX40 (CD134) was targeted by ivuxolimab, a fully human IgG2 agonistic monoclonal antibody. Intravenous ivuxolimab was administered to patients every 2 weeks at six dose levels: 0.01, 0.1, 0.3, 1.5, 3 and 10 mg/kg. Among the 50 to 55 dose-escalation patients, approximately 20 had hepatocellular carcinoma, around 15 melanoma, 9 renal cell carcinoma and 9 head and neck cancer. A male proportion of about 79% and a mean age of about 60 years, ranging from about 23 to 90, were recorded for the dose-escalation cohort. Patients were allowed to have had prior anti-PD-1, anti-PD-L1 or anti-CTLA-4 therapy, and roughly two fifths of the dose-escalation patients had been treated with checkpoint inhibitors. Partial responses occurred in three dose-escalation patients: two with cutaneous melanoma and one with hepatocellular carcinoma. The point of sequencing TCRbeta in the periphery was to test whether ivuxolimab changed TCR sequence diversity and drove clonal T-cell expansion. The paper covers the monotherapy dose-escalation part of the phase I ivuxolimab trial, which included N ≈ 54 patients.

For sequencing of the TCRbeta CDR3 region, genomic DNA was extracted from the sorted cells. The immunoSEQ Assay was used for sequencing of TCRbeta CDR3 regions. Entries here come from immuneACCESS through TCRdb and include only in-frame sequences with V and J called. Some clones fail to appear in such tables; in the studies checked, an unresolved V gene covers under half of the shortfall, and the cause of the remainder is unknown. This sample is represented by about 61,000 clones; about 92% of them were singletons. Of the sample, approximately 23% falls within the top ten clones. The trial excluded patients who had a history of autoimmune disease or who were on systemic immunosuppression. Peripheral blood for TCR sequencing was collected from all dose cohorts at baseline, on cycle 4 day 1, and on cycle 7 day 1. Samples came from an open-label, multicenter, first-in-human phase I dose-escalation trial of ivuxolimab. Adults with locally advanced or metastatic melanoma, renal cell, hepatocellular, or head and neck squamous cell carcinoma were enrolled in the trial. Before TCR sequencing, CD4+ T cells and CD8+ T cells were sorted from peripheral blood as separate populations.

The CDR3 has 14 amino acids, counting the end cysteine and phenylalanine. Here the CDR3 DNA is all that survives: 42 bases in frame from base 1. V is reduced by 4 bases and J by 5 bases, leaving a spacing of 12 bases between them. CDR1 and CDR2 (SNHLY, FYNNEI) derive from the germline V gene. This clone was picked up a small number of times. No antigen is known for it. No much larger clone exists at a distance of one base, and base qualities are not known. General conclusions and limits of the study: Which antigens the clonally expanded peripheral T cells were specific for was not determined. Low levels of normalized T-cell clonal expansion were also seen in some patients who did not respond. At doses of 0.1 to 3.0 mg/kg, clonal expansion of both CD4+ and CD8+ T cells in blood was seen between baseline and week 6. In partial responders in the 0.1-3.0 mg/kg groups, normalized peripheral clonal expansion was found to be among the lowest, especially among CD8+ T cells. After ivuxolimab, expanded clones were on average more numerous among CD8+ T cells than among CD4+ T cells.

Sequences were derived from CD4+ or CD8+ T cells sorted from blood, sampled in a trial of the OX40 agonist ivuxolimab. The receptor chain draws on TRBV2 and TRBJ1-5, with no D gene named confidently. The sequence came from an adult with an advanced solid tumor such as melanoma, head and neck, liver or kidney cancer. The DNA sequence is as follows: TGTGCCAGCAGTGGCGGCTCGAGGGATCAGCCCCAGCATTTT. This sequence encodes CASSGGSRDQPQHF.